The rows below give T cell receptor beta chains drawn from one sample of a study of shared clonotypes between healthy human individuals. Sequencing used immunoSEQ multiplex PCR; TCRdb keeps in-frame clones, though not all of them. This repertoire shows 1.5 million to 2.5 million clones, about 94% found once; its top ten account for less than 1.5%. The sequenced sample was naive CD8+ T cells sorted from blood. The receptors here all came from a man aged 18 to 30 in good health. Both conserved end residues are part of each CDR3. The D gene is left open where the match is weak.

v_gene	len	d_gene	j_gene	CDR3nt	CDR3aa
TRBV4-3	17	TRBD2	TRBJ2-1	TGCGCCAGCAGCCAAGTTTTGGCTAGCGGGGACTACAATGAGCAGTTCTTC	CASSQVLASGDYNEQFF
TRBV27	18	TRBD1	TRBJ1-6	TGTGCCAGCATCTCCTCCTGGACAGGGGGCACCTATAATTCACCCCTCCACTTT	CASISSWTGGTYNSPLHF
TRBV19	10	NA	TRBJ1-2	TGTGCCAGTAGTGGCTATGGCTACACCTTC	CASSGYGYTF
TRBV19	16	TRBD2	TRBJ2-3	TGTGCCAGTAGTATGACCGGACTAGCCCACGCAGATACGCAGTATTTT	CASSMTGLAHADTQYF
TRBV15	15	TRBD1	TRBJ1-5	TGTGCCACCAGCATCCTCGGACAGGGGAATCAGCCCCAGCATTTT	CATSILGQGNQPQHF
TRBV11-2	18	NA	TRBJ2-5	TGTGCCAGCAGTTATAATTTATTCCCCGACAAGGGACAAGAGACCCAGTACTTC	CASSYNLFPDKGQETQYF
TRBV4-1	13	NA	TRBJ1-3	TGCGCCAGCAGCCAAAGCGGAGGAAACACCATATATTTT	CASSQSGGNTIYF
TRBV9	15	NA	TRBJ2-5	TGTGCCAGCAGCCTGCCGGGACCGCCTACCGAGACCCAGTACTTC	CASSLPGPPTETQYF
TRBV9	17	NA	TRBJ2-2	TGTGCCAGCAGCGTACCGGAGACAGGCTCGAACACCGGGGAGCTGTTTTTT	CASSVPETGSNTGELFF
TRBV9	14	NA	TRBJ2-3	TGTGCCAGCAGTGCCGGCATGGACACAGATACGCAGTATTTT	CASSAGMDTDTQYF
TRBV6-5	16	TRBD1	TRBJ1-4	TGTGCCAGCAGTTACTCAAGGACAGGGGTAAGGGAAAAACTGTTTTTT	CASSYSRTGVREKLFF
TRBV5-8	14	TRBD1	TRBJ2-7	TGTGCCAGCAGCTTGTGGACAGGGGGCTACGAGCAGTACTTC	CASSLWTGGYEQYF
TRBV27	12	NA	TRBJ1-1	TGTGCCAGCAGAGGGGGGGAGACTGAAGCTTTCTTT	CASRGGETEAFF